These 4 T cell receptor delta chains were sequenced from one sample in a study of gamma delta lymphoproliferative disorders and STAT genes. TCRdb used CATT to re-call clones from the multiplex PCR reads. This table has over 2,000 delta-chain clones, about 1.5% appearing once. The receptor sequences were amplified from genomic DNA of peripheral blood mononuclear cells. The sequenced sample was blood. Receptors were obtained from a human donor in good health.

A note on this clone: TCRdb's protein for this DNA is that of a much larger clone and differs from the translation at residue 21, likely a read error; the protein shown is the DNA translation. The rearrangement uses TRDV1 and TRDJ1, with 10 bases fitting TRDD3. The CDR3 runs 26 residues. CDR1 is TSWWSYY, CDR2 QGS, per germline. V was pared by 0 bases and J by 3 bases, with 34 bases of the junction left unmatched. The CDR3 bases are TGTGCTCTTGGGGAACTCGTAAGGGTAGGGGTCCTAGAGGGAAACTGGGGGATCCCGTACGCCGATAAACTCATCTTT. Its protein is CALGELVRVGVLEGNWGIPYADKLIF.

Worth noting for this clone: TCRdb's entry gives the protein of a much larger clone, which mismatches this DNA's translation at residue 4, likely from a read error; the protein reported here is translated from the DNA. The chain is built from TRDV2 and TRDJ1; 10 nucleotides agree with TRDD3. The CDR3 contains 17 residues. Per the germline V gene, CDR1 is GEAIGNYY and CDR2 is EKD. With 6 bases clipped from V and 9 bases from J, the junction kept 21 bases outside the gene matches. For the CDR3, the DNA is TGTGCCTGTAACGTCGTTGAGGGTACTGGGGGATCCGGACAACTCATCTTT. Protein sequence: CACNVVEGTGGSGQLIF.

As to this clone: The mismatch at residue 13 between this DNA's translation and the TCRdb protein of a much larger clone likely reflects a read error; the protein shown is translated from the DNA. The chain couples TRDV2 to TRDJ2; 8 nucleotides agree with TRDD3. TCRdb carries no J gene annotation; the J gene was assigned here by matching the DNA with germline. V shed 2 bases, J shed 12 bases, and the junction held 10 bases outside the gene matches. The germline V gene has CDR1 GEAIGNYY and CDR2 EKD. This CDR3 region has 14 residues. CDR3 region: CACDKLGGTDKLFF. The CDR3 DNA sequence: TGTGCCTGTGACAAACTGGGGGGTACCGATAAACTCTTCTTT.

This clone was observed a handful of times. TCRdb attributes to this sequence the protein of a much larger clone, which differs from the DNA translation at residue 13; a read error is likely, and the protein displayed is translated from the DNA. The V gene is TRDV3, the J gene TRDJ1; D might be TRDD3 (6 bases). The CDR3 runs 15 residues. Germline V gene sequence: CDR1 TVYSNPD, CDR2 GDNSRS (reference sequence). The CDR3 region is CASAPFGGLTDKPIF. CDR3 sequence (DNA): TGTGCCTCCGCGCCTTTTGGGGGCCTCACCGATAAACCCATCTTT.